These T cell receptor beta chains were read from a single sample in a study of T cells in Graves' hyperthyroidism and ophthalmopathy. Using its own MiXCR run on the multiplex PCR reads, TCRdb lists one record per CDR3 protein. Here the sample spans around 440,000 distinct CDR3 sequences, 15% to 18% being singletons. The sample consisted of blood. The receptor source for this set is a young woman with Graves' hyperthyroidism. The CDR3 runs from the conserved cysteine through the conserved F or W. Fields, in order: D gene, J gene, V gene, CDR3 protein. The D gene is left open where the match is weak.

d_gene: -
j_gene: TRBJ2-2
v_gene: TRBV5-1
CDR3aa: CASSGWTSAGELFF

d_gene: -
j_gene: TRBJ1-2
v_gene: TRBV28
CDR3aa: CASMGRGYGYTF

d_gene: TRBD1
j_gene: TRBJ1-2
v_gene: TRBV5-1
CDR3aa: CASSGGQGFDGYTF

d_gene: -
j_gene: TRBJ1-1
v_gene: TRBV3-1
CDR3aa: CASSQDRGVAFF

d_gene: TRBD2
j_gene: TRBJ2-1
v_gene: TRBV9
CDR3aa: CASSSDPGLATRNEQFF

d_gene: TRBD2
j_gene: TRBJ2-1
v_gene: TRBV18
CDR3aa: CASSPPGLPGTSGRLPQFF

d_gene: -
j_gene: TRBJ2-5
v_gene: TRBV12-3/TRBV12-4
CDR3aa: CASSLGVSLGSKETQYF

d_gene: -
j_gene: TRBJ2-5
v_gene: TRBV7-2
CDR3aa: CASSLGPSETQYF

d_gene: -
j_gene: TRBJ2-3
v_gene: TRBV6-1
CDR3aa: CASKLVFSTDTQYF

d_gene: -
j_gene: TRBJ2-2
v_gene: TRBV6-1
CDR3aa: CASSFMATSNTGELFF

d_gene: -
j_gene: TRBJ1-1
v_gene: TRBV19
CDR3aa: CASSSRETEAFF

d_gene: -
j_gene: TRBJ2-4
v_gene: TRBV28
CDR3aa: CASSSGGGRIAENIQYF

d_gene: -
j_gene: TRBJ1-5
v_gene: TRBV6-1
CDR3aa: CAGHRAFNQPQHF

d_gene: TRBD1
j_gene: TRBJ2-2
v_gene: TRBV6-1
CDR3aa: CASKGQANTGELFF

d_gene: -
j_gene: TRBJ2-1
v_gene: TRBV6-1
CDR3aa: CASRGGVGNEQFF

d_gene: -
j_gene: TRBJ2-7
v_gene: TRBV20-1
CDR3aa: CSANGVWSYEQYF

d_gene: -
j_gene: TRBJ1-2
v_gene: TRBV7-8
CDR3aa: CASSLEVGTNYGYTF

d_gene: -
j_gene: TRBJ1-6
v_gene: TRBV28
CDR3aa: CASSLGTGRNSPLHF

d_gene: -
j_gene: TRBJ2-5
v_gene: TRBV6-1
CDR3aa: CASSKTDVETQYF

d_gene: -
j_gene: TRBJ2-5
v_gene: TRBV19
CDR3aa: CASITGLETQYF

d_gene: -
j_gene: TRBJ1-1
v_gene: TRBV20-1
CDR3aa: CSATGYTEAFF

d_gene: TRBD2
j_gene: TRBJ2-7
v_gene: TRBV4-1
CDR3aa: CASSQTGTRVPYEQYF

d_gene: -
j_gene: TRBJ2-5
v_gene: TRBV7-8
CDR3aa: CASSLMLGVGETQYF

d_gene: -
j_gene: TRBJ1-1
v_gene: TRBV5-6
CDR3aa: CASSLGRWNAEAFF

d_gene: TRBD2
j_gene: TRBJ2-1
v_gene: TRBV3-1
CDR3aa: CASSQDIWTSDHNEQFF

d_gene: TRBD2
j_gene: TRBJ2-7
v_gene: TRBV13
CDR3aa: CASSPQKRGTYEQYF

d_gene: -
j_gene: TRBJ2-6
v_gene: TRBV7-2
CDR3aa: CASSLGISGANVLTF

d_gene: -
j_gene: TRBJ1-1
v_gene: TRBV5-1
CDR3aa: CAIPGRNPSQNTEAFF

d_gene: -
j_gene: TRBJ1-2
v_gene: TRBV27
CDR3aa: CASSLSGAVYGYTF

d_gene: TRBD1
j_gene: TRBJ1-6
v_gene: TRBV7-2
CDR3aa: CASSGQGIREPLHF

d_gene: -
j_gene: TRBJ2-2
v_gene: TRBV12-3/TRBV12-4
CDR3aa: CASSLAGGIAGELFF

d_gene: -
j_gene: TRBJ2-2
v_gene: TRBV6-1
CDR3aa: CASSRTSNTGELFF

d_gene: -
j_gene: TRBJ1-6
v_gene: TRBV28
CDR3aa: CASGSPEPPLHF

d_gene: -
j_gene: TRBJ2-2
v_gene: TRBV4-3
CDR3aa: CASSQRDMGLWTGELFF

d_gene: -
j_gene: TRBJ2-1
v_gene: TRBV2
CDR3aa: CASSEAGSSYNEQFF

d_gene: -
j_gene: TRBJ1-6
v_gene: TRBV13
CDR3aa: CASSHRTPDHSPLHF

d_gene: -
j_gene: TRBJ2-2
v_gene: TRBV7-2
CDR3aa: CASSLLAPGRTGELFF

d_gene: TRBD2
j_gene: TRBJ2-1
v_gene: TRBV20-1
CDR3aa: CSASWLAGVGQFF

d_gene: TRBD1
j_gene: TRBJ1-6
v_gene: TRBV6-9
CDR3aa: CASTRPGTENSPLHF

d_gene: TRBD1
j_gene: TRBJ2-3
v_gene: TRBV2
CDR3aa: CASSPSTGTGSTDTQYF

d_gene: TRBD1
j_gene: TRBJ2-1
v_gene: TRBV28
CDR3aa: CASSSYRGRGSSYNEQFF

d_gene: -
j_gene: TRBJ2-7
v_gene: TRBV18
CDR3aa: CASSPRESYEQYF

d_gene: -
j_gene: TRBJ1-5
v_gene: TRBV19
CDR3aa: CASTSTTGRGNQPQHF

d_gene: TRBD1
j_gene: TRBJ1-5
v_gene: TRBV6-1
CDR3aa: CASSGPNRQGPFNQPQHF

d_gene: -
j_gene: TRBJ1-6
v_gene: TRBV28
CDR3aa: CASSWAGIDNSPLHF

d_gene: -
j_gene: TRBJ2-7
v_gene: TRBV20-1
CDR3aa: CSARDSRDFRYEQYF

d_gene: -
j_gene: TRBJ2-2
v_gene: TRBV24-1
CDR3aa: CATSAAGHTGELFF

d_gene: -
j_gene: TRBJ2-1
v_gene: TRBV19
CDR3aa: CTSSIDGDNEQFF

d_gene: -
j_gene: TRBJ2-7
v_gene: TRBV29-1
CDR3aa: CSVLKLATVSYEQYF

d_gene: TRBD1
j_gene: TRBJ2-7
v_gene: TRBV6-2/TRBV6-3
CDR3aa: CASRHRDRDGSEQYF

d_gene: TRBD1
j_gene: TRBJ1-2
v_gene: TRBV18
CDR3aa: CASTGTDGYTF

d_gene: -
j_gene: TRBJ1-6
v_gene: TRBV2
CDR3aa: CASSEFGSPLHF

d_gene: -
j_gene: TRBJ1-2
v_gene: TRBV6-2/TRBV6-3
CDR3aa: CASSYSAVPSYGYTF

d_gene: -
j_gene: TRBJ2-3
v_gene: TRBV7-3
CDR3aa: CASSLLARTILVDTQYF

d_gene: -
j_gene: TRBJ2-7
v_gene: TRBV12-3/TRBV12-4
CDR3aa: CASSLQGRDYEQYF

d_gene: TRBD2
j_gene: TRBJ2-3
v_gene: TRBV5-6
CDR3aa: CASSLGLAGTDTQYF